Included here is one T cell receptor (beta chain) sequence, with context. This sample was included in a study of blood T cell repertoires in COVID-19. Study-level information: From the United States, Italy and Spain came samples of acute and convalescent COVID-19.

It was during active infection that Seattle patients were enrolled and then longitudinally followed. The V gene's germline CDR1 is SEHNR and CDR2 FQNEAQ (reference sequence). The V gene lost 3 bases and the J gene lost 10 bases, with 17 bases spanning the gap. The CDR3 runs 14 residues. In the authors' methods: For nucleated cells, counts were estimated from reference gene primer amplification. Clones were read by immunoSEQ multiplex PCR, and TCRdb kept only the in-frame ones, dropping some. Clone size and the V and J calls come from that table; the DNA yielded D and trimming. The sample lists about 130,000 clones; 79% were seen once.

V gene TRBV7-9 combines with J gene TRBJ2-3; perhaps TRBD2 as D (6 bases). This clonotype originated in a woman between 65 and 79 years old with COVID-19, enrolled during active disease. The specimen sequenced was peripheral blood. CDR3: CASSFRGASEAQYF. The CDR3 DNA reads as TGTGCCAGCAGCTTCCGAGGGGCTAGCGAGGCGCAGTATTTT.